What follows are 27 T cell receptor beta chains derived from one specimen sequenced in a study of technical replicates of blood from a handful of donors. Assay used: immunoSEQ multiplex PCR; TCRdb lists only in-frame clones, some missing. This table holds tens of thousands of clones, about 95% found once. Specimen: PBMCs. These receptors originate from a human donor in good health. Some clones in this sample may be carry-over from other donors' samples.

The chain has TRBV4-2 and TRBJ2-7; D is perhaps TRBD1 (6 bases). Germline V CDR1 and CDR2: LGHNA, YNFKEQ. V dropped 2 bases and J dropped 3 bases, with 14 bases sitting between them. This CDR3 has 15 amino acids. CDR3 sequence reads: CASSQSMTGDYEQYF. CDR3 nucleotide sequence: TGTGCCAGCAGCCAATCAATGACAGGAGACTACGAGCAGTACTTC.

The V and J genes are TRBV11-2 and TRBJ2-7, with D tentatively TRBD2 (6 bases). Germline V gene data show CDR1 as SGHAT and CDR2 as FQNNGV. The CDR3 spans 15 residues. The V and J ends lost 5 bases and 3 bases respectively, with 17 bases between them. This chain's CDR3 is CASSPGTALNYEQYF. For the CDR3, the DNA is TGTGCCAGCAGCCCCGGGACTGCGTTGAACTACGAGCAGTACTTC.

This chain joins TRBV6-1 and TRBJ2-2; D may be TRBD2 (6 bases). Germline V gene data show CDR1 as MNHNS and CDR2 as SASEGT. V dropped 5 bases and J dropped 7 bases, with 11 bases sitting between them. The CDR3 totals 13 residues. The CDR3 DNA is TGTGCCAGCAGTACCAGGGAGGTCGGGGAGCTGTTTTTT. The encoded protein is CASSTREVGELFF.

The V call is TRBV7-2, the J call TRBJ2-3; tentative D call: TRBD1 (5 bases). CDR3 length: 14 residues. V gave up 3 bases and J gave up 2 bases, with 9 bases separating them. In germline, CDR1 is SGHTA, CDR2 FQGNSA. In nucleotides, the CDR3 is TGTGCCAGCAGCTTTACCAGGGACACAGATACGCAGTATTTT. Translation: CASSFTRDTDTQYF.

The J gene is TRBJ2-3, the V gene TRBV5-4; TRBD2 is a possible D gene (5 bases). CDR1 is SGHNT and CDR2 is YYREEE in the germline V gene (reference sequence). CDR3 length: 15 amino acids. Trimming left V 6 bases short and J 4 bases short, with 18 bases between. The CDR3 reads CASTLRVGRADTQYF. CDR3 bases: TGTGCCAGCACCCTGAGGGTCGGGCGCGCAGATACGCAGTATTTT.

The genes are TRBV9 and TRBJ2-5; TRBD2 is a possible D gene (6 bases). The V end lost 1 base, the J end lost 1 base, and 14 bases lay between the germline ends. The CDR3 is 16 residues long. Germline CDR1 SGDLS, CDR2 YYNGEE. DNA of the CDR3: TGTGCCAGCAGCGTACGGGCGGGGCGGCTCCAAGAGACCCAGTACTTC. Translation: CASSVRAGRLQETQYF.

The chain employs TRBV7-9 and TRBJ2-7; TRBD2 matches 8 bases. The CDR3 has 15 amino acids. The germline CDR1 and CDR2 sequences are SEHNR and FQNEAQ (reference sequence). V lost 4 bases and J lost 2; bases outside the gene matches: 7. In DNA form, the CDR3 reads TGTGCCAGCAGCTCGGCGGGGGGCCGAACCTACGAGCAGTACTTC. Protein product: CASSSAGGRTYEQYF.

The CDR3 is CASSSRQINEKLFF. The CDR3 DNA is TGTGCCAGCAGCTCCCGACAGATTAATGAAAAACTGTTTTTT. The V and J genes are TRBV5-6 and TRBJ1-4, with TRBD1 as a possible D gene (5 bases). V was pared by 3 bases and J by 4 bases, with 10 bases between. Per germline, CDR1 SGHDT and CDR2 YYEEEE. This CDR3 region has 14 residues.

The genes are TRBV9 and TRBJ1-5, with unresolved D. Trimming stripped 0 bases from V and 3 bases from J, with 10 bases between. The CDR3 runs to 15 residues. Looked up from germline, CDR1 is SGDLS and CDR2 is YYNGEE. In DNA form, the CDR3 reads TGTGCCAGCAGCGTAGAGGGAGGGTACAATCAGCCCCAGCATTTT. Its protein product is CASSVEGGYNQPQHF.

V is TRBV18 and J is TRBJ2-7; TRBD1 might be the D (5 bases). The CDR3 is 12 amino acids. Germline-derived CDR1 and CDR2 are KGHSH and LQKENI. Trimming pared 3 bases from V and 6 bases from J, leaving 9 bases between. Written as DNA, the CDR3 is TGTGCCAGCTCACCCAGGGTTGGCGAGCAGTACTTC. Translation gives CASSPRVGEQYF.

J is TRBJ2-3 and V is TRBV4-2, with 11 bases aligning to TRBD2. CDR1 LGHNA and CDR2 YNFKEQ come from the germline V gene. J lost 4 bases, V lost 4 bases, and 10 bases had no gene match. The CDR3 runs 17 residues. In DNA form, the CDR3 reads TGTGCCAGCAGCCCCGGGGGGAGTAGCGGGGGGGCAGATACGCAGTATTTT. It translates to CASSPGGSSGGADTQYF.

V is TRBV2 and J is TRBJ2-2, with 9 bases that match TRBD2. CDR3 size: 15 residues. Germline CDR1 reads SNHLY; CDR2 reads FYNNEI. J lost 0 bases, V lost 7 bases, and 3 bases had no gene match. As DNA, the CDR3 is TGTGCCAGCAAAGCGGGAGGCACGAACACCGGGGAGCTGTTTTTT. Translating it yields CASKAGGTNTGELFF. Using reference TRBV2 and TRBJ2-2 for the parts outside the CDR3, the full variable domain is EPEVTQTPSHQVTQMGQEVILRCVPISNHLYFYWYRQILGQKVEFLVSFYNNEISEKSEIFDDQFSVERPDGSNFTLKIRSTKLEDSAMYFCASKAGGTNTGELFFGEGSRLTVL.

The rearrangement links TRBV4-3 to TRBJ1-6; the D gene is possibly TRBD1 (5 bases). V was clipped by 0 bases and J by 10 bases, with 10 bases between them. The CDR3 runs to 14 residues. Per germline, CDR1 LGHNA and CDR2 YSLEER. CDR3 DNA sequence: TGCGCCAGCAGCCAAGAGGGGGGGGGATCACCCCTCCACTTT. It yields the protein CASSQEGGGSPLHF.

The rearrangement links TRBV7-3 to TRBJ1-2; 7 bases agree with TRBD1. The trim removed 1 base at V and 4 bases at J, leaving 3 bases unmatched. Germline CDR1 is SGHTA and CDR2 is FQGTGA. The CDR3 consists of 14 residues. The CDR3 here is CASSLIQGVYGYTF. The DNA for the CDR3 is TGTGCCAGCAGCTTAATTCAGGGGGTCTATGGCTACACCTTC.

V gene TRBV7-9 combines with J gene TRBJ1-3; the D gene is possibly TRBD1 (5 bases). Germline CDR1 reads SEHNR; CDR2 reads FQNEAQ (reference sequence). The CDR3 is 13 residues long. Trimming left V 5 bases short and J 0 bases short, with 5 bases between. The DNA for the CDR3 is TGTGCCAGCAGCCAGGGCTCTGGAAACACCATATATTTT. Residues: CASSQGSGNTIYF. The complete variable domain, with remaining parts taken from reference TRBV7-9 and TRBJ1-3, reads DTGVSQNPRHKITKRGQNVTFRCDPISEHNRLYWYRQTLGQGPEFLTYFQNEAQLEKSRLLSDRFSAERPKGSFSTLEIQRTEQGDSAMYLCASSQGSGNTIYFGEGSWLTVV.

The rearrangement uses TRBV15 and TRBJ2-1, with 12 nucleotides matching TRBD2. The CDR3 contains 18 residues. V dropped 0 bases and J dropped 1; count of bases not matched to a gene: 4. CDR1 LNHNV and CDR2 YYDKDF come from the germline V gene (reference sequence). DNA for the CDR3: TGTGCCACCAGCAGAGATTTTACTAGCGGGAGGTCCTACAATGAGCAGTTCTTC. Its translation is CATSRDFTSGRSYNEQFF.

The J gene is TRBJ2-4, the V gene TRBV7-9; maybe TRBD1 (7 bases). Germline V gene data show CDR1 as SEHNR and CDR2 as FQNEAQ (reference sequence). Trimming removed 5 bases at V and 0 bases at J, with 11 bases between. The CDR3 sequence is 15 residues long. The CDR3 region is CASSRGTEAKNIQYF. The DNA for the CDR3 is TGTGCCAGCAGCCGCGGGACAGAAGCCAAAAACATTCAGTACTTC.

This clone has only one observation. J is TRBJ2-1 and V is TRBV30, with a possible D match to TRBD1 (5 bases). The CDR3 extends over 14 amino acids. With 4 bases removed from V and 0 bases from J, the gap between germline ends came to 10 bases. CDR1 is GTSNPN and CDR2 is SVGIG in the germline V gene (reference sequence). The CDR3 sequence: CAWTRGRSYNEQFF. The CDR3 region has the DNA TGTGCCTGGACTAGGGGTCGCTCCTACAATGAGCAGTTCTTC.

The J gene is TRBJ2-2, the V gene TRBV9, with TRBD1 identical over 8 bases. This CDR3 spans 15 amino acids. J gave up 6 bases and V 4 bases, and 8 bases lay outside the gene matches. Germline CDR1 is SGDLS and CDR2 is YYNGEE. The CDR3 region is CASSIRTGSSGELFF. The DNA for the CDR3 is TGTGCCAGCAGCATTCGGACAGGGTCTTCCGGGGAGCTGTTTTTT.

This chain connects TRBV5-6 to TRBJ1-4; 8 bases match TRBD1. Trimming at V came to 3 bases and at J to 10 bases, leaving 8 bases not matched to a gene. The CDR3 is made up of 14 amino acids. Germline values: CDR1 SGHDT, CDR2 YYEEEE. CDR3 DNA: TGTGCCAGCAGCTCGGGACAGGAGCCTAGAAAACTGTTTTTT. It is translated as CASSSGQEPRKLFF.

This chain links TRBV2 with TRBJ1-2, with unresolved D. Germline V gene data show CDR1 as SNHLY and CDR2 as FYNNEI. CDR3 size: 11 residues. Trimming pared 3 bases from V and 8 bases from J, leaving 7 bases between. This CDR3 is CASSDTGGYTF. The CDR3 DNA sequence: TGTGCCAGCAGTGACACGGGGGGCTACACCTTC.

Here the CDR3 reads CASSLYGGATDTQYF. The CDR3 DNA follows: TGTGCCAGCAGCTTATACGGGGGGGCTACAGATACGCAGTATTTT. V is TRBV7-9 and J is TRBJ2-3; TRBD2 matches 8 bases. J was trimmed by 3 bases and V by 2 bases; bases with no gene match: 4. CDR3 length: 15 amino acids. Germline assignment: CDR1 SEHNR and CDR2 FQNEAQ (reference sequence).

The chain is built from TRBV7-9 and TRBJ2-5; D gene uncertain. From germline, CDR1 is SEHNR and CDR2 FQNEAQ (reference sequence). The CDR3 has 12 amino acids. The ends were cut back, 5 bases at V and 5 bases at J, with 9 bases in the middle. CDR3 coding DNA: TGTGCCAGCAGCCACACGATCGAGACCCAGTACTTC. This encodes CASSHTIETQYF.

In DNA form, the CDR3 reads TGTGCCAGCAGCTTGGGGACAGGGGATCCCGAGCAGTACTTC. The encoded protein is CASSLGTGDPEQYF. The genes are TRBV7-2 and TRBJ2-7; 10 positions agree with TRBD1. Trimming took 3 bases from V and 6 from J; bases not matched to a gene: 5. CDR1 and CDR2 (germline): SGHTA, FQGNSA. This CDR3 has 14 residues.

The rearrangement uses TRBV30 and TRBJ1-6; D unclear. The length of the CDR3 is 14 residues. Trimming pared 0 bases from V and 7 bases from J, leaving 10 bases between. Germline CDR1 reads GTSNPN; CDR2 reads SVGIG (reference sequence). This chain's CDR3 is CAWSVLVGNSPLHF. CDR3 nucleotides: TGTGCCTGGAGTGTACTAGTGGGAAATTCACCCCTCCACTTT.

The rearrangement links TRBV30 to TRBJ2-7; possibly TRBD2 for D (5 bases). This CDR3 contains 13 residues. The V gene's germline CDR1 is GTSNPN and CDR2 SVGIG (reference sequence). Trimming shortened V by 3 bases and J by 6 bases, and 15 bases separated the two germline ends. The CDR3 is CAWRVTMGREQYF. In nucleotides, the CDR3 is TGTGCCTGGAGGGTGACTATGGGTCGCGAGCAGTACTTC.

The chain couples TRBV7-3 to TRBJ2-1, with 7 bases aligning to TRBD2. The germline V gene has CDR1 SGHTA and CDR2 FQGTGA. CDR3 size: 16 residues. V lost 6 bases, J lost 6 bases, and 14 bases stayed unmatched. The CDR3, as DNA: TGTGCCAGCAGTCATCAATCCGGCGGGGGAGTCAATGAGCAGTTCTTC. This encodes CASSHQSGGGVNEQFF.